This TCR beta chain was recovered during a study of blood T cells in healthy people across ages. Whole-study findings and limits: Roughly linear declines in TCR beta diversity per million T cells occurred with age.

The length of the CDR3 is 13 residues. Germline CDR1 and CDR2: GTSNPN and SVGIG (reference sequence). The germline V and J ends were trimmed by 3 bases and 8 bases, with 16 bases remaining between them. The use of a sample-barcoded 5' primer and a J-beta primer mix characterized a second PCR of roughly 7 to 12 cycles. A tag from a template-switch adaptor with 12 random nucleotides marked each cDNA molecule. One entry per CDR3 protein, called by TCRdb with MiXCR from the 5' RACE reads. Of 1.5 million to 2 million distinct CDR3 sequences in the sample, around 40% were seen once. Every donor gave roughly 9.6 milliliters of peripheral blood. Notes on this clonotype: The antigen remains undetermined.

Sequenced: blood. The origin of this receptor is a human donor in good health. This chain uses TRBV30 with TRBJ1-2; D gene ambiguous. The CDR3 reads CAWSSGRFDGYTF. CDR3 sequence (DNA): TGTGCCTGGAGCTCGGGCAGGTTCGACGGCTACACCTTC.